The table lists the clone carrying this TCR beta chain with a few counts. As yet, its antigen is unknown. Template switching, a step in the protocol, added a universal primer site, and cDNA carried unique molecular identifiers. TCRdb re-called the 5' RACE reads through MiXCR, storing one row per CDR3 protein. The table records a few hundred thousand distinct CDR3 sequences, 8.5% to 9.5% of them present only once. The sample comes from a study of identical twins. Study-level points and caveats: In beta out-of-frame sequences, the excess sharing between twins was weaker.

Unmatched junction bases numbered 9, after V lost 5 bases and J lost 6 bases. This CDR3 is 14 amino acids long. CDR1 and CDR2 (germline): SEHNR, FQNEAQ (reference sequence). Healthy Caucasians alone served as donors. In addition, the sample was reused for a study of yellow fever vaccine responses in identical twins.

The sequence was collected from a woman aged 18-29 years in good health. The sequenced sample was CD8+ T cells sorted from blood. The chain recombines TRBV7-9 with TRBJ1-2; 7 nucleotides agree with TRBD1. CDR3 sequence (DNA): TGTGCCAGCAGCCCCCCGGGACAGTATCATGGCTACACCTTC. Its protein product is CASSPPGQYHGYTF.